One sample yielded the 18 T cell receptor beta chains listed below, sequenced in a study of shared clonotypes between healthy human individuals. Profiled with immunoSEQ multiplex PCR; TCRdb holds only in-frame clones, not every one. The sample includes over 400,000 clones, about 96% of them seen just once. Material for sequencing was naive CD4+ T cells sorted from blood. Subset meaning: CD45RA+ positively selected. These receptors all stem from a woman under 40 in good health.

V is TRBV5-1 and J is TRBJ2-6; unclear D gene. The CDR3 is 15 amino acids. CDR1 and CDR2 from the germline V gene are SGHRS and YFSETQ. The germline V and J ends were trimmed by 0 bases and 0 bases, with 4 bases remaining between them. The CDR3 region has the DNA TGCGCCAGCAGCTTGGGACTCTCTGGGGCCAACGTCCTGACTTTC. This gives the protein CASSLGLSGANVLTF.

The genes are TRBV27 and TRBJ2-7, with D tentatively TRBD1 (6 bases). Germline values: CDR1 MNHEY, CDR2 SMNVEV (reference sequence). The V end lost 4 bases, the J end lost 5 bases, and 18 bases lay between the germline ends. The CDR3 runs to 15 residues. The CDR3 loop reads CASSSRQVVGHEQYF. The CDR3 DNA follows: TGTGCCAGCAGTTCTCGACAGGTCGTGGGCCACGAGCAGTACTTC.

This rearrangement joins TRBV6-5 to TRBJ2-3, with TRBD1 identical over 9 bases. Trimming removed 2 bases from V and 6 bases from J; junction bases left unmatched: 6. This CDR3 comprises 15 residues. In germline, CDR1 is MNHEY, CDR2 SVGAGI. CDR3 region: CASSYPGTGKDTQYF. CDR3 coding DNA: TGTGCCAGCAGTTACCCCGGGACAGGGAAGGATACGCAGTATTTT.

The chain links TRBV5-1 to TRBJ1-1; no clear D. Between the trimmed V and J ends, which lost 5 bases and 1 base, there was a span of 9 bases. CDR1 SGHRS and CDR2 YFSETQ come from the germline V gene. The CDR3 extends over 13 amino acids. CDR3 sequence reads: CASRPAKNTEAFF. Written as DNA, the CDR3 is TGCGCCAGCAGGCCTGCGAAGAACACTGAAGCTTTCTTT.

This clone came up once. The genes are TRBV2 and TRBJ2-2; the match to TRBD1 covers 9 bases. The CDR3 has 14 residues. Germline V CDR1 and CDR2: SNHLY, FYNNEI. With V trimmed by 4 bases and J by 7 bases, 4 bases remained unmatched. This CDR3 reads CASSGYRGLGELFF. DNA of the CDR3: TGTGCCAGCAGTGGGTACAGGGGGCTCGGGGAGCTGTTTTTT.

The chain combines TRBV7-3 with TRBJ2-3, with no clear D. CDR3 length: 13 amino acids. V lost 5 bases to trimming and J lost 4 bases, with 10 bases between them. CDR1 is SGHTA, CDR2 FQGTGA, per germline. The CDR3 spells CASSPYVADTQYF. CDR3 DNA: TGTGCCAGCAGCCCCTATGTGGCAGATACGCAGTATTTT.

Note on this clone: This sample also contains other DNA sequences that code for the same CDR3. The chain carries TRBV5-1 and TRBJ2-2; no reliable D call. From germline, CDR1 is SGHRS and CDR2 YFSETQ. Trimming removed 0 bases from V and 2 bases from J, with 2 bases in between. The CDR3 contains 13 residues. The CDR3, as DNA: TGCGCCAGCAGCTTGGGCAACACCGGGGAGCTGTTTTTT. Protein: CASSLGNTGELFF.

The CDR3 loop is CASSPQADSYNEQFF. The CDR3 nucleotides are TGTGCCAGCAGTCCGCAGGCTGACTCCTACAATGAGCAGTTCTTC. The chain joins TRBV6-5 to TRBJ2-1; D ambiguous. V was trimmed by 5 bases and J by 0 bases, leaving 11 bases between them. CDR1 is MNHEY and CDR2 is SVGAGI in the germline V gene. The CDR3 sequence is 15 residues long.

The rearrangement links TRBV27 to TRBJ2-5; D gene unclear. V dropped 6 bases and J dropped 7 bases, with 15 bases sitting between them. The CDR3 consists of 13 residues. Germline V gives CDR1 MNHEY, CDR2 SMNVEV (reference sequence). CDR3 bases: TGTGCCAGCAGCCTCGTGGGAAAGGTGACCCAGTACTTC. It yields the protein CASSLVGKVTQYF.

V gene TRBV6-5 combines with J gene TRBJ1-1, with TRBD1 matching over 8 bases. Trimming cost V 4 bases and J 3 bases; bases outside gene matches: 4. The CDR3 extends over 14 amino acids. From germline, CDR1 is MNHEY and CDR2 SVGAGI. The CDR3 DNA reads as TGTGCCAGCAGTTTCAGGGGGCGCGACACTGAAGCTTTCTTT. It is translated as CASSFRGRDTEAFF.

The chain is built from TRBV15 and TRBJ2-1; 14 bases match TRBD2. Germline V lookup: CDR1 LNHNV, CDR2 YYDKDF (reference sequence). The junction had 10 bases not matched to a gene; V was cut back by 2 bases and J by 1 base. CDR3 size: 20 residues. DNA for the CDR3: TGTGCCACCAGCAGAATGGCGGGACTAGCGGGAGTCGGGTCCTACAATGAGCAGTTCTTC. This gives the protein CATSRMAGLAGVGSYNEQFF.

The rearrangement uses TRBV28 and TRBJ1-3, with D tentatively TRBD1 (6 bases). V was shortened by 4 bases and J by 2 bases, with 18 bases between the two germline ends. The CDR3 is made up of 17 amino acids. The germline V gene has CDR1 MDHEN and CDR2 SYDVKM. In nucleotides, the CDR3 is TGTGCCAGCAGTTCCGCACAGGGACCCTCACCTGGAAACACCATATATTTT. Protein: CASSSAQGPSPGNTIYF.

The chain couples TRBV28 to TRBJ1-4, with TRBD1 matching over 11 bases. Germline V gene lookup returns CDR1 MDHEN and CDR2 SYDVKM. V gave up 5 bases and J gave up 2 bases; unmatched junction bases: 13. The CDR3 loop spans 19 amino acids. This chain's CDR3 is CASSPQPWTGGMTNEKLFF. The CDR3 bases are TGTGCCAGCAGTCCCCAACCTTGGACAGGGGGCATGACTAATGAAAAACTGTTTTTT.

The chain combines TRBV7-8 with TRBJ1-2, with D perhaps matching TRBD1 (6 bases). V was trimmed by 5 bases and J by 6 bases, leaving 13 bases between them. This CDR3 has 13 residues. CDR1 SGHVS and CDR2 FQNEAQ come from the germline V gene. CDR3 sequence reads: CASSPLRGDGYTF. CDR3 in DNA: TGTGCCAGCAGCCCTTTGAGGGGGGATGGCTACACCTTC.

This rearrangement joins TRBV19 to TRBJ2-1, with 7 bases that match TRBD1. CDR1 is LNHDA, CDR2 SQIVND, per germline (reference sequence). This CDR3 region has 16 residues. The V gene end was trimmed by 4 bases and the J gene end by 4 bases; junction bases not matched to a gene: 10. The CDR3 DNA follows: TGTGCCAGTAGTACAGGGGGTCGGGCACCTTACAATGAGCAGTTCTTC. Its protein product is CASSTGGRAPYNEQFF.

This rearrangement joins TRBV5-5 to TRBJ2-2, with D tentatively TRBD2 (5 bases). Trimming pared 4 bases from V and 8 bases from J, leaving 18 bases between. The CDR3 has 15 amino acids. In germline, CDR1 is SGHKS, CDR2 YYEKEE (reference sequence). The CDR3 nucleotides are TGTGCCAGCAGCGCCCGGGGATCGGAAGGGGGGGAGCTGTTTTTT. It translates to CASSARGSEGGELFF. Filled out from reference TRBV5-5 and TRBJ2-2, the complete variable domain reads DAGVTQSPTHLIKTRGQQVTLRCSPISGHKSVSWYQQVLGQGPQFIFQYYEKEERGRGNFPDRFSARQFPNYSSELNVNALLLGDSALYLCASSARGSEGGELFFGEGSRLTVL.

Only one count was recorded for this clone. V usage is TRBV18 and J usage is TRBJ1-5, with a possible D match to TRBD1 (5 bases). The germline V gene encodes CDR1 KGHSH and CDR2 LQKENI. The length of the CDR3 is 15 residues. V was trimmed by 1 base and J by 2 bases, leaving 9 bases between them. The CDR3 reads CASSPQGSRNQPQHF. The CDR3, as DNA: TGTGCCAGCTCACCACAGGGGTCGCGCAATCAGCCCCAGCATTTT. The entire variable domain, with the rest obtained from reference TRBV18 and TRBJ1-5, is as follows: NAGVMQNPRHLVRRRGQEARLRCSPMKGHSHVYWYRQLPEEGLKFMVYLQKENIIDESGMPKERFSAEFPKEGPSILRIQQVVRGDSAAYFCASSPQGSRNQPQHFGDGTRLSIL.

J is TRBJ1-2 and V is TRBV5-6; D gene ambiguous. From germline, CDR1 is SGHDT and CDR2 YYEEEE. V dropped 2 bases and J dropped 0 bases, with 8 bases sitting between them. The CDR3 has 14 residues. Written as DNA, the CDR3 is TGTGCCAGCAGCTTAAGGACCACTAACTATGGCTACACCTTC. As protein: CASSLRTTNYGYTF.